The T cell receptor (beta chain) under discussion was sequenced for a study of cytomegalovirus exposure and HLA in healthy donors. In the study overall: In an early release, HLA-typed donors contributed 80 million to 95 million unique TCR sequences. Study-level points and caveats: Researchers reportedly found TCR beta sequences accurately predicted most subjects' HLA-A and HLA-B alleles. Earlier findings revealed that most TCR beta V segments proved productive either about 87% or about 30% of the time. Later on, an analysis tied 15,000 to 20,000 TCR beta sequences to HLA alleles at 0.05 false discovery rate.

CDR3 size: 13 residues. The junction had 3 bases not matched to a gene; V was cut back by 5 bases and J by 3 bases. Germline V gene lookup returns CDR1 SGHNT and CDR2 YYREEE (reference sequence). Concerning this clone: The antigen is unknown.

In the PCR, 60 Vbeta and 13 Jbeta primers were used. Only in-frame clones appear in the TCRdb table, and some are missing; sequencing was by immunoSEQ multiplex PCR. The repertoire consists of fewer than 200,000 clones, with 80% to 85% occurring once and the leading ten covering 2.2%. The clonotype originates from a young woman in good health and CMV-seronegative. Sequenced material: PBMCs. The V call is TRBV5-4, the J call TRBJ2-3; 7 bases agree with TRBD1. The CDR3 DNA reads as TGTGCCAGCAGGCAACAGGGGACAGATACGCAGTATTTT. Its protein is CASRQQGTDTQYF. Full variable domain (missing parts from reference TRBV5-4 and TRBJ2-3): ETGVTQSPTHLIKTRGQQVTLRCSSQSGHNTVSWYQQALGQGPQFIFQYYREEENGRGNFPPRFSGLQFPNYSSELNVNALELDDSALYLCASRQQGTDTQYFGPGTRLTVL.